The 22 T cell receptor beta chains below were found in one sample sequenced in a study of cytomegalovirus exposure and HLA in healthy donors. Sequencing was performed with immunoSEQ multiplex PCR; in TCRdb, only in-frame clones are kept and a portion is missing. The table records around 250,000 clones, 90% of them present only once. The material sequenced was PBMCs. The receptors originated from a woman aged 30 to 39 in good health and CMV-seronegative.

The rearrangement links TRBV7-2 to TRBJ2-7, with D unclear. Trimming left V 5 bases short and J 3 bases short, with 11 bases between. The CDR3 covers 13 residues. Per the germline V gene, CDR1 is SGHTA and CDR2 is FQGNSA. The CDR3 DNA sequence: TGTGCCAGCAGCGCCGGACCCCTCTACGAGCAGTACTTC. As protein: CASSAGPLYEQYF.

The chain links TRBV25-1 to TRBJ2-1; D is possibly TRBD1 (6 bases). The CDR3 contains 15 residues. Trimming cost V 8 bases and J 0 bases, with 14 bases left between them. Germline CDR1 reads MGHDK; CDR2 reads SYGVNS. CDR3 coding DNA: TGTGCCAGCGGTCAAGGACAGAGCTCCTACAATGAGCAGTTCTTC. Protein: CASGQGQSSYNEQFF. The full variable domain, its missing parts supplied by reference TRBV25-1 and TRBJ2-1, is EADIYQTPRYLVIGTGKKITLECSQTMGHDKMYWYQQDPGMELHLIHYSYGVNSTEKGDLSSESTVSRIRTEHFPLTLESARPSHTSQYLCASGQGQSSYNEQFFGPGTRLTVL.

CDR3 DNA: TGTGCCAGCAGCTTAGGACAGTATAATGAAAAACTGTTTTTT. Translating gives CASSLGQYNEKLFF. This chain joins TRBV7-9 and TRBJ1-4; D perhaps matches TRBD1 (5 bases). Germline V gives CDR1 SEHNR, CDR2 FQNEAQ (reference sequence). The CDR3 is 14 residues long. Between the trimmed V and J ends, which lost 1 base and 4 bases, there was a span of 7 bases.

This sequence joins TRBV27 and TRBJ2-1; D call uncertain. CDR1 is MNHEY and CDR2 is SMNVEV in the germline V gene (reference sequence). V was pared by 5 bases and J by 4 bases, with 9 bases between. The CDR3 is 13 amino acids. CDR3 nucleotide sequence: TGTGCCAGCAGTCCCACCGGATACAATGAGCAGTTCTTC. It codes for CASSPTGYNEQFF.

The genes are TRBV7-9 and TRBJ2-3; D unresolved. This CDR3 region has 15 residues. V lost 4 bases to trimming and J lost 2 bases, with 13 bases between them. Looked up from germline, CDR1 is SEHNR and CDR2 is FQNEAQ (reference sequence). The CDR3 bases are TGTGCCAGCAGCTCCAAAGGCTTCGACACAGATACGCAGTATTTT. Amino acids: CASSSKGFDTDTQYF. The complete variable domain, with remaining parts taken from reference TRBV7-9 and TRBJ2-3, reads DTGVSQNPRHKITKRGQNVTFRCDPISEHNRLYWYRQTLGQGPEFLTYFQNEAQLEKSRLLSDRFSAERPKGSFSTLEIQRTEQGDSAMYLCASSSKGFDTDTQYFGPGTRLTVL.

V gene TRBV6-1 combines with J gene TRBJ2-7; D not resolved. Germline assignment: CDR1 MNHNS and CDR2 SASEGT. The CDR3 totals 13 residues. V dropped 5 bases and J dropped 2 bases, with 10 bases sitting between them. For the CDR3, the DNA is TGTGCCAGCAGTACGGATCCTACCTACGAGCAGTACTTC. This translates into CASSTDPTYEQYF.

The sample holds a few counts of this clone. V is TRBV18 and J is TRBJ2-7; 7 bases are a match to TRBD2. The junction had 6 bases not matched to a gene; V was cut back by 3 bases and J by 1 base. The length of the CDR3 is 15 residues. CDR1 and CDR2 from the germline V gene are KGHSH and LQKENI. For the CDR3, the DNA is TGTGCCAGCTCACCTCGGCAGGGAGGGTCCTACGAGCAGTACTTC. Protein: CASSPRQGGSYEQYF.

The chain joins TRBV4-1 to TRBJ2-3; 7 bases agree with TRBD2. The CDR3 is 18 residues long. CDR1 and CDR2 (germline): MGHRA, YSYEKL. Trimming took 0 bases from V and 4 from J; bases not matched to a gene: 13. The CDR3 DNA reads as TGCGCCAGCAGCCAAGATCGTCCGACTAGCTCTTGGGCAGATACGCAGTATTTT. This codes for CASSQDRPTSSWADTQYF.

V gene TRBV7-2 combines with J gene TRBJ1-3; D gene uncertain. This CDR3 has 14 residues. Germline assignment: CDR1 SGHTA and CDR2 FQGNSA. V was cut by 0 bases and J by 0 bases, with 3 bases left in between. The CDR3 nucleotides are TGTGCCAGCAGCTTAGCCATCTCTGGAAACACCATATATTTT. This codes for CASSLAISGNTIYF.

This chain connects TRBV30 to TRBJ2-3; TRBD1 matches 11 bases. Per germline, CDR1 GTSNPN and CDR2 SVGIG (reference sequence). Trimming at V came to 6 bases and at J to 5 bases, leaving 13 bases not matched to a gene. The CDR3 runs 16 residues. CDR3 sequence reads: CACIYRDRGFVDTQYF. The CDR3 nucleotides read TGTGCCTGTATTTACCGGGACAGGGGGTTTGTAGATACGCAGTATTTT. The variable domain in full, completed from reference TRBV30 and TRBJ2-3, reads SQTIHQWPATLVQPVGSPLSLECTVEGTSNPNLYWYRQAAGRGLQLLFYSVGIGQISSEVPQNLSASRPQDRQFILSSKKLLLSDSGFYLCACIYRDRGFVDTQYFGPGTRLTVL.

The chain couples TRBV5-4 to TRBJ2-2; 10 bases align to TRBD2. This CDR3 is 14 amino acids long. In germline, CDR1 is SGHNT, CDR2 YYREEE (reference sequence). Trimming took 3 bases from V and 8 from J; bases not matched to a gene: 4. The CDR3 DNA follows: TGTGCCAGCAGCTCAGCACTAGCGGGAGGGGAGCTGTTTTTT. The encoded protein is CASSSALAGGELFF.

The chain carries TRBV7-9 and TRBJ2-1; D uncertain. CDR1 is SEHNR and CDR2 is FQNEAQ in the germline V gene (reference sequence). This CDR3 region has 14 residues. V lost 5 bases and J lost 6, with 14 bases in between. The CDR3 nucleotides read TGTGCCAGCAGCCCCGATAGTTGGCCCAATGAGCAGTTCTTC. Translated: CASSPDSWPNEQFF.

The chain employs TRBV6-5 and TRBJ2-1; D is undetermined. The CDR3 totals 14 residues. Per the germline V gene, CDR1 is MNHEY and CDR2 is SVGAGI. The V end lost 2 bases, the J end lost 0 bases, and 5 bases lay between the germline ends. The CDR3 DNA sequence: TGTGCCAGCAGTTACCCTAACTCCTACAATGAGCAGTTCTTC. This encodes CASSYPNSYNEQFF.

The chain combines TRBV28 with TRBJ2-7; D not resolved. V lost 6 bases and J 4 bases, leaving 10 bases between the germline ends. The germline gives CDR1 MDHEN, CDR2 SYDVKM. This CDR3 contains 12 residues. CDR3: CASRKTPYEQYF. The CDR3 DNA follows: TGTGCCAGCAGAAAGACACCGTACGAGCAGTACTTC.

V is TRBV11-2 and J is TRBJ2-1; D call uncertain. From germline, CDR1 is SGHAT and CDR2 FQNNGV. The V and J ends lost 1 base and 5 bases respectively, with 9 bases between them. The length of the CDR3 is 14 residues. CDR3 nucleotides: TGTGCCAGCAGCTTAGGGGATAGCCACAATGAGCAGTTCTTC. Its translation is CASSLGDSHNEQFF.

The rearrangement uses TRBV14 and TRBJ2-5; D may be TRBD1 or TRBD2 (6 bases each). The CDR3 extends over 16 amino acids. Germline V gene lookup returns CDR1 SGHDN and CDR2 FVKESK. V lost 1 base to trimming and J lost 0 bases, with 12 bases between them. CDR3 sequence: CASSQGNGGHQETQYF. As DNA, the CDR3 is TGTGCCAGCAGCCAAGGGAATGGGGGGCACCAAGAGACCCAGTACTTC. The complete variable domain, with remaining parts taken from reference TRBV14 and TRBJ2-5, reads EAGVTQFPSHSVIEKGQTVTLRCDPISGHDNLYWYRRVMGKEIKFLLHFVKESKQDESGMPNNRFLAERTGGTYSTLKVQPAELEDSGVYFCASSQGNGGHQETQYFGPGTRLLVL.

This clone was seen more than once but under ten times. This chain joins TRBV27 and TRBJ2-7; 9 positions match TRBD2. The junction had 5 bases not matched to a gene; V was cut back by 8 bases and J by 3 bases. The CDR3 runs to 13 residues. Germline V gene sequence: CDR1 MNHEY, CDR2 SMNVEV (reference sequence). The CDR3 DNA sequence: TGTGCCAGCGGCGGGAGGGATCACTACGAGCAGTACTTC. It translates to CASGGRDHYEQYF.

The rearrangement links TRBV28 to TRBJ2-5; 9 bases line up with TRBD2. Germline CDR1 MDHEN, CDR2 SYDVKM. The CDR3 consists of 16 residues. After removal of 6 bases from V and 5 bases from J, the junction contained 13 bases not matched to a gene. CDR3 region: CASSLRREGIEETQYF. The CDR3 DNA follows: TGTGCCAGCAGCCTGAGGCGGGAGGGCATTGAGGAGACCCAGTACTTC.

V usage is TRBV6-5 and J usage is TRBJ2-7; 10 bases line up with TRBD1. Losses at the gene ends were 0 bases for V and 2 bases for J; bases not matched to a gene: 4. CDR1 is MNHEY, CDR2 SVGAGI, per germline. The CDR3 is made up of 16 amino acids. CDR3 protein: CASSYSGQGPPYEQYF. The CDR3 bases are TGTGCCAGCAGTTACTCGGGACAGGGGCCCCCCTACGAGCAGTACTTC.

The V call is TRBV11-3, the J call TRBJ2-5; 7 bases map to TRBD2. Germline CDR1 reads SGHNT; CDR2 reads YENEEA. With 5 bases clipped from V and 4 bases from J, the junction kept 7 bases outside the gene matches. The CDR3 extends over 14 amino acids. The CDR3 nucleotides read TGTGCCAGCAGCCCGCGGACTAGTAGAGAGACCCAGTACTTC. Protein product: CASSPRTSRETQYF.

CDR3 DNA sequence: TGTGCCAGCAGCTCTCCCGGGGGTCTGGGGGCCAACGTCCTGACTTTC. Translating gives CASSSPGGLGANVLTF. The chain employs TRBV7-3 and TRBJ2-6; TRBD2 might be the D (6 bases). The germline gives CDR1 SGHTA, CDR2 FQGTGA. The CDR3 is made up of 16 amino acids. Trimming removed 4 bases at V and 4 bases at J, with 14 bases between.

This clone has only a few counts. The chain couples TRBV7-2 to TRBJ2-7; tentatively, D is TRBD1 (5 bases). V lost 5 bases to trimming and J lost 1 base, with 15 bases between them. CDR3 length: 15 residues. Germline CDR1 and CDR2: SGHTA and FQGNSA. The CDR3 nucleotides are TGTGCCAGCAGCCCCCAGGGCCTAGGTTCCTACGAGCAGTACTTC. Residues: CASSPQGLGSYEQYF.